A selection of T cell receptor beta chains follows, all from one sample in a study of T-cell memory formation after mild COVID-19. TCRdb processed the 5' RACE reads anew with MiXCR; each CDR3 protein has one entry. The repertoire holds some 280,000 distinct CDR3 sequences, with 15% to 20% as singletons. What was sequenced was PBMCs or a T cell subset sorted from them (not recorded which). Receptors originate from a man between 18 and 29 years old who had mild COVID-19 (a few samples of this study predate the infection). Cell type and time point are not known. CDR3s include the opening cysteine and the closing phenylalanine or tryptophan. The order of the fields is clone size, V gene, D gene, J gene, CDR3 protein, CDR3 DNA. D genes are given only for firm matches. Clone size is given for some rows only: seen once, a few or many times, or a class if the clone is expanded.

>few|TRBV28|NA|TRBJ1-1
CASRSGQYLVGAFF
TGTGCCAGCAGAAGCGGACAGTACCTTGTTGGGGCTTTCTTT
>NA|TRBV6-5|NA|TRBJ1-6
CASRMGVSNSPLHF
TGTGCCAGCAGGATGGGGGTTAGTAATTCACCCCTCCACTTT
>NA|TRBV4-3|NA|TRBJ2-5
CASSQTTGRAETQYF
TGCGCCAGCAGCCAGACTACAGGCCGGGCGGAGACCCAGTACTTC
>few|TRBV7-9|NA|TRBJ2-7
CASSLGFVEQYF
TGTGCCAGCAGCTTAGGGTTTGTCGAGCAGTACTTC
>NA|TRBV18|NA|TRBJ2-1
CASSPTGFYNEQFF
TGTGCCAGCTCACCTACAGGTTTCTACAATGAGCAGTTCTTC
>few|TRBV12-5|NA|TRBJ1-5
CASADDSSQPQHF
TGTGCTAGTGCCGACGACAGTTCCCAGCCCCAGCATTTT
>NA|TRBV7-2|NA|TRBJ1-4
CASRAPNEKLFF
TGTGCCAGCAGGGCCCCTAATGAAAAACTGTTTTTT
>few|TRBV4-3|NA|TRBJ2-2
CASRPTAWDTGELFF
TGCGCCAGCAGACCAACCGCATGGGACACCGGGGAGCTGTTTTTT
>NA|TRBV4-2|TRBD2|TRBJ2-5
CASSQVLGLAGVETQYF
TGTGCCAGCAGCCAAGTGCTAGGACTAGCGGGGGTTGAGACCCAGTACTTC
>NA|TRBV18|TRBD1|TRBJ2-5
CASSPGTVKETQYF
TGTGCCAGCTCTCCCGGGACAGTCAAAGAGACCCAGTACTTC
>many|TRBV29-1|NA|TRBJ2-5
CSVGRSQETQYF
TGCAGCGTTGGGAGGAGCCAAGAGACCCAGTACTTC
>many|TRBV7-3|TRBD2|TRBJ2-3
CASSSSGGTDTQYF
TGTGCCAGCAGCTCTAGCGGGGGGACAGATACGCAGTATTTT
>NA|TRBV20-1|TRBD2|TRBJ2-1
CSVGGRSYNEQFF
TGCAGTGTGGGGGGGAGGTCCTACAATGAGCAGTTCTTC
>few|TRBV4-2|NA|TRBJ1-5
CASSQESGQGGQPQHF
TGTGCCAGCAGCCAAGAGTCGGGGCAGGGTGGACAGCCCCAGCATTTT
>few|TRBV10-3|NA|TRBJ1-5
CAISELPGKQPQHF
TGTGCCATCAGTGAGCTCCCAGGGAAACAGCCCCAGCATTTT
>few|TRBV6-5|NA|TRBJ2-2
CASTLYGELFF
TGTGCCAGCACCCTCTACGGGGAGCTGTTTTTT
>few|TRBV7-3|NA|TRBJ2-1
CASSPTGTGPNSLNEQFF
TGTGCCAGCAGCCCGACGGGGACCGGGCCAAACTCTCTGAATGAGCAGTTCTTC
>NA|TRBV24-1|NA|TRBJ2-1
CATSGMGGRSYNEQFF
TGTGCCACCAGTGGGATGGGGGGCCGCTCCTACAATGAGCAGTTCTTC
>NA|TRBV4-2|NA|TRBJ2-5
CASSQGPRSGGETQYF
TGTGCCAGCAGCCAGGGCCCTCGTAGCGGCGGGGAGACCCAGTACTTC
>many|TRBV7-7|NA|TRBJ2-5
CASSLEVQGAGETQYF
TGTGCCAGCAGCTTAGAGGTGCAGGGTGCGGGTGAGACCCAGTACTTC
>NA|TRBV6-5|TRBD1|TRBJ2-1
CDSSRDRANNEQFF
TGTGACAGCAGCCGGGACAGGGCCAACAATGAGCAGTTCTTC
>few|TRBV24-1|NA|TRBJ2-5
CATSDSGLETQYF
TGTGCCACCAGTGATTCAGGCTTGGAGACCCAGTACTTC
>few|TRBV4-2|NA|TRBJ2-7
CASSQGTERGQYF
TGTGCCAGCAGCCAGGGGACAGAGCGGGGGCAGTACTTC
>NA|TRBV6-5|NA|TRBJ2-7
CASSYGGPDEQYF
TGTGCCAGCAGTTACGGGGGTCCCGACGAGCAGTACTTC
>many|TRBV9|NA|TRBJ2-1
CASSPGSQQFF
TGTGCCAGCAGCCCAGGGTCCCAGCAGTTCTTC
>few|TRBV4-1|TRBD1|TRBJ1-4
CASSPRDSPTNEKLFF
TGCGCCAGCAGCCCCCGGGACAGCCCAACTAATGAAAAACTGTTTTTT
>many|TRBV4-1|TRBD1|TRBJ1-2
CASSHQDRDRGLDTF
TGCGCCAGCAGCCATCAGGACCGGGACAGGGGGCTCGACACCTTC
>few|TRBV10-3|TRBD2|TRBJ2-3
CAISESGVSTDTQYF
TGTGCCATCAGTGAGAGCGGGGTGAGCACAGATACGCAGTATTTT